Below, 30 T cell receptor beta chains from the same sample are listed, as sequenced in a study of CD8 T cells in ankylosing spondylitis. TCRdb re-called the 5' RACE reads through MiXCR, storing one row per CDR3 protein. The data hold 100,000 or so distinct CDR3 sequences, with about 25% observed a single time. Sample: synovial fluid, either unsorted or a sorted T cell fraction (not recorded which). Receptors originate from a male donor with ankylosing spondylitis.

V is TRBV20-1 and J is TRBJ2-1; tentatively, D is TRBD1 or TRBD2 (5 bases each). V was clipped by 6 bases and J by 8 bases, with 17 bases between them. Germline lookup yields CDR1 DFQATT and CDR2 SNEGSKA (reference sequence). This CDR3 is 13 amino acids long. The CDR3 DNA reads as TGCAGTGCCCTACTAGAGAGGGGCTATGAGCAGTTCTTC. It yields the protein CSALLERGYEQFF.

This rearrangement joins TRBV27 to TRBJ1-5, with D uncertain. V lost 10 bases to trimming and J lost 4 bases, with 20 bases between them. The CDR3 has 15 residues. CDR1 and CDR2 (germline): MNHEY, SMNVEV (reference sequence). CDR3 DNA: TGTGCCACCGCTCCCACCGTTCTGGGGAATCAGCCCCAGCATTTT. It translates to CATAPTVLGNQPQHF.

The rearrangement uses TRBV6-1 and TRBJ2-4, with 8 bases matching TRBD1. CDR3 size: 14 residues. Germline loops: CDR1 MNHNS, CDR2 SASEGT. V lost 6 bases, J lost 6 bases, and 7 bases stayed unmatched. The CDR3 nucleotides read TGTGCCAGCAGCCCTACCCAGGGGGCAAACATTCAGTACTTC. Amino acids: CASSPTQGANIQYF.

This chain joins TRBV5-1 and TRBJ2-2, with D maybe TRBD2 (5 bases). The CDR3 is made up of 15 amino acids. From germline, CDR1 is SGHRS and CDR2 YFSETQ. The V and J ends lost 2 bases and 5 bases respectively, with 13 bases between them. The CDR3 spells CASSLAVRTTGELFF. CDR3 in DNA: TGCGCCAGCAGCTTAGCGGTCCGGACGACCGGGGAGCTGTTTTTT.

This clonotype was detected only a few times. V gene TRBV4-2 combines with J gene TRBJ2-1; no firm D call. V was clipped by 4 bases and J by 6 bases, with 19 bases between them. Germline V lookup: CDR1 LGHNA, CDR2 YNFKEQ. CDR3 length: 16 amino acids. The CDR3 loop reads CASSLGPATPINEQFF. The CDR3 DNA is TGTGCCAGCAGCCTAGGACCAGCGACCCCGATCAATGAGCAGTTCTTC.

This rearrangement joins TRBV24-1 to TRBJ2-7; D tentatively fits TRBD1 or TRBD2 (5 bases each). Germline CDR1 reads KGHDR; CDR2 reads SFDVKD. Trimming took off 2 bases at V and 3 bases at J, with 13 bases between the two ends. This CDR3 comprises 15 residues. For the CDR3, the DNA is TGTGCCACCAGTGATTCCTTCGGGACCCACTACGAGCAGTACTTC. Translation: CATSDSFGTHYEQYF.

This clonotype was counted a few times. This CDR3 reads CASSQRDLVLNTEAFF. Here the CDR3 DNA reads TGCGCCAGCAGCCAGAGGGATCTAGTCTTGAACACTGAAGCTTTCTTT. V and J are TRBV4-1 and TRBJ1-1; D unclear. Trimming took off 3 bases at V and 0 bases at J, with 14 bases between the two ends. Germline CDR1 is MGHRA and CDR2 is YSYEKL. The CDR3 consists of 16 residues.

Written as DNA, the CDR3 is TGCAGTGCTATCCCGACAGGGACCAATGGCTACACCTTC. It yields the protein CSAIPTGTNGYTF. The chain couples TRBV20-1 to TRBJ1-2, with 7 nucleotides matching TRBD1. CDR3 length equals 13 residues. J lost 6 bases, V lost 4 bases, and 8 bases had no gene match. CDR1 DFQATT and CDR2 SNEGSKA come from the germline V gene (reference sequence).

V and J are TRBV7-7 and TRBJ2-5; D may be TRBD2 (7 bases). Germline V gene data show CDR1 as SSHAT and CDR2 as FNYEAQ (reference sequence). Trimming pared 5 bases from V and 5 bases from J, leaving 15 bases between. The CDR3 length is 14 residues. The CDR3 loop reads CASSIGGAGETQYF. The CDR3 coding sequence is TGTGCCAGCAGCATAGGGGGGGCTGGGGAGACCCAGTACTTC. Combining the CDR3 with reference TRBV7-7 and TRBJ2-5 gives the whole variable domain GAGVSQSPRYKVTKRGQDVTLRCDPISSHATLYWYQQALGQGPEFLTYFNYEAQPDKSGLPSDRFSAERPEGSISTLTIQRTEQRDSAMYRCASSIGGAGETQYFGPGTRLLVL.

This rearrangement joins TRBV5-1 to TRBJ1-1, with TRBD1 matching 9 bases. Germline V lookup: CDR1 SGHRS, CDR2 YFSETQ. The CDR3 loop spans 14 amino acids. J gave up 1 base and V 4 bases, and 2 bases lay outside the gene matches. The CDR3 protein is CASSPDRGNTEAFF. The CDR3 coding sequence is TGCGCCAGCAGCCCGGACAGGGGGAACACTGAAGCTTTCTTT.

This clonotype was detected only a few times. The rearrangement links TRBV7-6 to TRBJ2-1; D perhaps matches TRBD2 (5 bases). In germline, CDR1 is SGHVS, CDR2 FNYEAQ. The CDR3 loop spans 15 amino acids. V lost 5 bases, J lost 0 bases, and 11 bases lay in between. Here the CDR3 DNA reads TGTGCCAGCAGCCGTGTTGCGGGCTCCTACAATGAGCAGTTCTTC. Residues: CASSRVAGSYNEQFF.

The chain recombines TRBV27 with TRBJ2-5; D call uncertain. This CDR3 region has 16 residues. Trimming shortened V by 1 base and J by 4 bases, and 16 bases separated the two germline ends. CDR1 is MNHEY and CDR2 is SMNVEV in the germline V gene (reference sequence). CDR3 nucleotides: TGTGCCAGCAGTTTATTCCGGCCCCGCCTAGGAGAGACCCAGTACTTC. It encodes CASSLFRPRLGETQYF.

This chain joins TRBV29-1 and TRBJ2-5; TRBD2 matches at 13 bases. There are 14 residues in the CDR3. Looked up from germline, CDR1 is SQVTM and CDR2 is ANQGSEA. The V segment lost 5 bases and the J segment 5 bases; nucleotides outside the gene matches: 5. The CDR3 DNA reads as TGCAGCGTTTGGACTAGCGGGAGTATCGAGACCCAGTACTTC. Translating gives CSVWTSGSIETQYF.

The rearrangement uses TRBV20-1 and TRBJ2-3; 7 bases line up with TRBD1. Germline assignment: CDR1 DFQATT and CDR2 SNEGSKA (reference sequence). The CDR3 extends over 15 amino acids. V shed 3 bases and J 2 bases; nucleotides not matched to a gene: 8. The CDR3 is CSASSGQVLTDTQYF. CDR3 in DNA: TGCAGTGCTAGTAGTGGACAGGTACTCACAGATACGCAGTATTTT.

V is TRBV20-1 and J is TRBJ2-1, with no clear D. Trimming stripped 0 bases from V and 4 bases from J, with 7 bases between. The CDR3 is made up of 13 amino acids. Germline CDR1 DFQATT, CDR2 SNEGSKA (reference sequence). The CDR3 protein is CSARDVAYNEQFF. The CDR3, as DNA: TGCAGTGCTAGAGATGTGGCGTACAATGAGCAGTTCTTC.

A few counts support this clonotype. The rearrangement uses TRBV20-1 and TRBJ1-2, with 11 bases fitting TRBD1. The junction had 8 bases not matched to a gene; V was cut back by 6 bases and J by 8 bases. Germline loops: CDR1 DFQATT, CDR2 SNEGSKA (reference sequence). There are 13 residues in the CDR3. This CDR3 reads CSAHGQGAEGYTF. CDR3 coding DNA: TGCAGTGCACACGGACAGGGGGCAGAAGGCTACACCTTC.

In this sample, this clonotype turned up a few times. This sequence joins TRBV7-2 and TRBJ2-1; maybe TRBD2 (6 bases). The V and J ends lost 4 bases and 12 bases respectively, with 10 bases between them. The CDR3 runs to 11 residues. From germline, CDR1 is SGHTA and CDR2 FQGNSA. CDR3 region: CASSWGTLQFF. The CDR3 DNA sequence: TGTGCCAGCAGCTGGGGGACTCTGCAGTTCTTC.

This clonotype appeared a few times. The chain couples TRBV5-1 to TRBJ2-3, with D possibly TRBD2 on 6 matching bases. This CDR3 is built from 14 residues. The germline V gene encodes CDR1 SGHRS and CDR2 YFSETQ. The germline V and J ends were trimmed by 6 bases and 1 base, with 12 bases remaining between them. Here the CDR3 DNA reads TGCGCCAGCAAGGAGTCTAGCGGCACAGATACGCAGTATTTT. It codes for CASKESSGTDTQYF.

The CDR3 reads CANSRFQDTGELFF. As DNA, the CDR3 is TGTGCCAACTCCCGTTTTCAGGACACCGGGGAGCTGTTTTTT. This chain links TRBV7-6 with TRBJ2-2, with D hard to call. Trimming cost V 10 bases and J 3 bases, with 15 bases left between them. The CDR3 loop spans 14 amino acids. CDR1 and CDR2 from the germline V gene are SGHVS and FNYEAQ.

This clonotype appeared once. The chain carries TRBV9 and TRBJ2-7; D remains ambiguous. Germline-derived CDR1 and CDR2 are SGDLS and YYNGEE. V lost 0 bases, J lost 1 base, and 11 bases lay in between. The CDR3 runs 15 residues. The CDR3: CASSVGVGRSYEQYF. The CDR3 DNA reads TGTGCCAGCAGCGTAGGTGTGGGTCGGTCCTACGAGCAGTACTTC.

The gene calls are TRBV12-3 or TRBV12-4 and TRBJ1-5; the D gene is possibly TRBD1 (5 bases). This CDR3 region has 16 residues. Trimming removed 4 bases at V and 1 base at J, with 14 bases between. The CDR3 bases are TGTGCCAGCAGTTCCCGGACAAGTCAAAGCAATCAGCCCCAGCATTTT. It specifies CASSSRTSQSNQPQHF.

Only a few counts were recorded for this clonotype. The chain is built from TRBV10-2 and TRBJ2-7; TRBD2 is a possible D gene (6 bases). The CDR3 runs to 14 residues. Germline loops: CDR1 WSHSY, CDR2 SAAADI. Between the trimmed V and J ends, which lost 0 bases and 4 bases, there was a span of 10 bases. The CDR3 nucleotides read TGCGCCAGCAGTGAGTCCTCACGGGGGTACGAGCAGTACTTC. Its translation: CASSESSRGYEQYF.

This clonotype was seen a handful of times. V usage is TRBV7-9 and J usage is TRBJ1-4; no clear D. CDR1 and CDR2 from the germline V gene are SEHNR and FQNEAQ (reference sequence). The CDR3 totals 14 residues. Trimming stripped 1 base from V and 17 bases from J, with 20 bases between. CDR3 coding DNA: TGTGCCAGCAGCTTAGAGGAAAGGCGTTATATAATATTTTTT. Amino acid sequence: CASSLEERRYIIFF.

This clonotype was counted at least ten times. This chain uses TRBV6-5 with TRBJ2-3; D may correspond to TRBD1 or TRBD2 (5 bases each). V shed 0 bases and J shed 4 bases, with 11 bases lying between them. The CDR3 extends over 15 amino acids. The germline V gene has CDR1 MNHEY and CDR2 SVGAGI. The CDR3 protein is CASSYSAGSADTQYF. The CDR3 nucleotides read TGTGCCAGCAGTTACTCGGCAGGGAGCGCAGATACGCAGTATTTT.

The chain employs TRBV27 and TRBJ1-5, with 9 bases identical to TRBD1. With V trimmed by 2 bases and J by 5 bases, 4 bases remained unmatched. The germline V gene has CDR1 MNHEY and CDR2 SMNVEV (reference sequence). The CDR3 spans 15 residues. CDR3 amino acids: CASSLNRGLDQPQHF. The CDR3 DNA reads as TGTGCCAGCAGTTTAAACAGGGGGCTTGATCAGCCCCAGCATTTT.

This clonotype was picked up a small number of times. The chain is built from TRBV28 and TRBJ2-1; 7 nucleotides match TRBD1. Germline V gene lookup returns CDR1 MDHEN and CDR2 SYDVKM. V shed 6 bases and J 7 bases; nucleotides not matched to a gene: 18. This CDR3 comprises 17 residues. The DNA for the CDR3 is TGTGCCAGCAGCCCTCCAGGGGTCCTACAGGGGTTAAATGAGCAGTTCTTC. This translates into CASSPPGVLQGLNEQFF.

CDR3 nucleotide sequence: TGTGCCAGCAGTGCAAGACAGACAGGAAACCAAGAGACCCAGTACTTC. Translated, it gives CASSARQTGNQETQYF. The rearrangement links TRBV25-1 to TRBJ2-5; tentative D call: TRBD1 (6 bases). The CDR3 has 16 amino acids. The V end was cut by 4 bases, the J end by 0 bases, with 15 bases between. Per germline, CDR1 MGHDK and CDR2 SYGVNS.

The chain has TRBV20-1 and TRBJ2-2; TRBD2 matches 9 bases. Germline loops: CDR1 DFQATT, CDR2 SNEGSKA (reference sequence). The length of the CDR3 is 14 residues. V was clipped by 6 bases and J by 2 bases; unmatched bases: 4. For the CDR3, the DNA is TGCAGTGCGGCCGGGACTAGCAACACCGGGGAGCTGTTTTTT. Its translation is CSAAGTSNTGELFF.

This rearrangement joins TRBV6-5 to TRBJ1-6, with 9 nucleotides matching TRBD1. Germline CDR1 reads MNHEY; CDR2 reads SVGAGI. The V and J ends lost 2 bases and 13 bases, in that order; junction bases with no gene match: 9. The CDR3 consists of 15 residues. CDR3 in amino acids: CASSYGGQGSPPLHF. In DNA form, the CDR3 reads TGTGCCAGCAGTTACGGGGGACAGGGTAGTCCGCCCCTCCACTTT.

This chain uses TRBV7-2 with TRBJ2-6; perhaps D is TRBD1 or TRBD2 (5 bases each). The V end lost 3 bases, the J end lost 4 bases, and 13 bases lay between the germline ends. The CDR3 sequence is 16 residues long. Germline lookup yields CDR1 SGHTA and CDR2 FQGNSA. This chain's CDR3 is CASSLSWGTGANVLTF. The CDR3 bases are TGTGCCAGCAGCTTGTCCTGGGGGACCGGGGCCAACGTCCTGACTTTC.